These 18 T cell receptor beta chains share one sample of origin, sequenced in a study of identical twins. TCRdb fed the 5' RACE reads into MiXCR, producing one record per CDR3 protein. The data contain more than 1.5 million distinct CDR3 sequences, roughly 35% of them singletons. The sample was cord blood. Receptor source: a newborn girl in good health.

The chain combines TRBV12-3 or TRBV12-4 with TRBJ1-2; no reliable D call. This CDR3 is 14 amino acids long. With 6 bases removed from V and 7 bases from J, the gap between germline ends came to 18 bases. Here the CDR3 DNA reads TGTGCCAGCAGGCAGCAAGGTGTGAGAGGTGGCTACACCTTC. The encoded protein is CASRQQGVRGGYTF.

This clonotype was observed a few times. The CDR3 coding sequence is TGTGCCAGCAGTGAAGCGTTCCTAGCCAAAAACATTCAGTACTTC. Amino acids: CASSEAFLAKNIQYF. The chain joins TRBV2 to TRBJ2-4; D not resolved. Germline V gene sequence: CDR1 SNHLY, CDR2 FYNNEI. The CDR3 runs to 15 residues. The germline V and J ends were trimmed by 0 bases and 0 bases, with 6 bases remaining between them.

The chain has TRBV12-3 or TRBV12-4 and TRBJ1-4, with D possibly matching TRBD1 (6 bases). CDR3 length equals 11 residues. V was trimmed by 2 bases and J by 11 bases, leaving 6 bases between them. The DNA for the CDR3 is TGTGCCAGCAGTTTACAGGGGAAACTGTTTTTT. Its protein product is CASSLQGKLFF.

This clonotype was observed a handful of times. V is TRBV6-5 and J is TRBJ2-1; 8 nucleotides align to TRBD2. The trim removed 9 bases at V and 4 bases at J, leaving 11 bases unmatched. The CDR3 spans 15 residues. Germline lookup yields CDR1 MNHEY and CDR2 SVGAGI. CDR3 region: CARQFGGARYNEQFF. Here the CDR3 DNA reads TGTGCCAGACAGTTCGGGGGGGCGCGATACAATGAGCAGTTCTTC.

The V call is TRBV5-1, the J call TRBJ2-5, with TRBD2 identical over 11 bases. The trim removed 6 bases at V and 1 base at J, leaving 5 bases unmatched. The CDR3 runs 15 residues. Germline V gives CDR1 SGHRS, CDR2 YFSETQ. The CDR3 bases are TGCGCCAGCACCACTCTAGCGGGGGGCCAAGAGACCCAGTACTTC. Its protein product is CASTTLAGGQETQYF.

This clonotype appeared a single time. V is TRBV20-1 and J is TRBJ2-1, with TRBD2 as a possible D gene (6 bases). Germline V gene data show CDR1 as DFQATT and CDR2 as SNEGSKA (reference sequence). This CDR3 spans 12 amino acids. The CDR3 protein is CGVTGVRDEQFF. In DNA form, the CDR3 reads TGCGGTGTCACGGGAGTACGCGATGAGCAGTTCTTC.

The table lists this clonotype with a few counts. The chain links TRBV4-1 to TRBJ1-4; 7 nucleotides agree with TRBD1. The junction had 6 bases not matched to a gene; V was cut back by 1 base and J by 10 bases. Germline assignment: CDR1 MGHRA and CDR2 YSYEKL. The CDR3 extends over 14 amino acids. CDR3 protein: CASSQVARGGKLFF. CDR3 bases: TGCGCCAGCAGCCAAGTGGCCAGGGGGGGAAAACTGTTTTTT.

This clonotype was observed a handful of times. The gene calls are TRBV18 and TRBJ2-4; D perhaps matches TRBD1 (6 bases). The ends were cut back, 5 bases at V and 2 bases at J, with 7 bases in the middle. CDR1 and CDR2 from the germline V gene are KGHSH and LQKENI. The CDR3 consists of 13 residues. This chain's CDR3 is CASSDRTKNIQYF. DNA for the CDR3: TGTGCCAGCTCAGACAGGACCAAAAACATTCAGTACTTC.

This chain uses TRBV4-2 with TRBJ1-2; D is uncertain. Germline-derived CDR1 and CDR2 are LGHNA and YNFKEQ. This CDR3 has 15 amino acids. The V end lost 1 base, the J end lost 3 bases, and 12 bases lay between the germline ends. The CDR3 sequence is CASSQGEEDDYGYTF. The CDR3 DNA reads TGTGCCAGCAGCCAAGGAGAGGAGGACGACTATGGCTACACCTTC.

J is TRBJ1-5 and V is TRBV20-1; 7 bases align to TRBD1. CDR1 and CDR2 from the germline V gene are DFQATT and SNEGSKA (reference sequence). The junction had 6 bases not matched to a gene; V was cut back by 7 bases and J by 0 bases. This CDR3 comprises 14 residues. CDR3 coding DNA: TGCAGTGTATTACAGGGGCTTAGCAATCAGCCCCAGCATTTT. The encoded protein is CSVLQGLSNQPQHF.

This clonotype was counted only a few times. The chain combines TRBV5-1 with TRBJ2-1; a possible D gene is TRBD2 (5 bases). Germline CDR1 is SGHRS and CDR2 is YFSETQ. The V end lost 3 bases, the J end lost 5 bases, and 15 bases lay between the germline ends. The CDR3 totals 15 residues. The CDR3 protein is CASSWALSDHNEQFF. The CDR3 coding sequence is TGCGCCAGCAGCTGGGCTCTTAGCGACCACAATGAGCAGTTCTTC.

V is TRBV7-8 and J is TRBJ2-1; D is uncertain. This CDR3 is 12 amino acids long. Trimming pared 5 bases from V and 6 bases from J, leaving 8 bases between. Germline CDR1 and CDR2: SGHVS and FQNEAQ. CDR3 region: CASSPHSNEQFF. The CDR3 DNA follows: TGTGCCAGCAGCCCCCACAGCAATGAGCAGTTCTTC. Variable domain in full (rest from reference TRBV7-8 and TRBJ2-1): GAGVSQSPRYKVAKRGQDVALRCDPISGHVSLFWYQQALGQGPEFLTYFQNEAQLDKSGLPSDRFFAERPEGSVSTLKIQRTQQEDSAVYLCASSPHSNEQFFGPGTRLTVL.

The J gene is TRBJ2-5, the V gene TRBV3-1; 9 positions agree with TRBD2. The J call is uncertain, as TRBJ2-7 better fits the DNA end. The CDR3 spans 15 residues. The V gene's germline CDR1 is LGHDT and CDR2 YNNKEL (reference sequence). The CDR3 reads CASSQGLADAYEQYF. Here the CDR3 DNA reads TGTGCCAGCAGCCAAGGACTAGCGGACGCCTACGAGCAGTACTTC.

This sequence joins TRBV20-1 and TRBJ2-3, with D maybe TRBD2 (6 bases). V lost 3 bases to trimming and J lost 3 bases, with 16 bases between them. The CDR3 has 15 amino acids. The germline V gene has CDR1 DFQATT and CDR2 SNEGSKA (reference sequence). The CDR3 bases are TGCAGTGCTAGTGTGGGGGGTGGGGGTACAGATACGCAGTATTTT. It translates to CSASVGGGGTDTQYF.

This clonotype was seen many times. The chain links TRBV11-2 to TRBJ2-1; 9 nucleotides align to TRBD2. The length of the CDR3 is 16 residues. The ends lost 2 bases at V and 8 bases at J; junction bases unmatched: 10. The germline gives CDR1 SGHAT, CDR2 FQNNGV. The CDR3 here is CASSLNSGSGTHEQFF. CDR3 bases: TGTGCCAGCAGCTTAAATAGCGGGAGCGGGACACATGAGCAGTTCTTC.

The genes are TRBV11-2 and TRBJ2-7, with TRBD2 matching over 12 bases. CDR3 length: 19 amino acids. Germline V gene lookup returns CDR1 SGHAT and CDR2 FQNNGV. The V and J ends lost 1 base and 2 bases, in that order; junction bases with no gene match: 12. The CDR3 sequence: CASSLGTLAGGPPAYEQYF. The CDR3 DNA sequence: TGTGCCAGCAGCTTAGGGACTCTAGCGGGGGGGCCCCCCGCCTACGAGCAGTACTTC.

The V gene is TRBV29-1, the J gene TRBJ1-1, with D possibly being TRBD1 (5 bases). This CDR3 spans 12 amino acids. Germline CDR1 is SQVTM and CDR2 is ANQGSEA. V lost 4 bases and J lost 3, with 9 bases in between. CDR3 DNA sequence: TGCAGCGTTGCCCAAGGGGACACTGAAGCTTTCTTT. This codes for CSVAQGDTEAFF.

A remark on this clonotype: This likely comes from a read error, as the CDR3 has no conserved phenylalanine or tryptophan at its end. This sequence joins TRBV3-1 and TRBJ1-2, with D uncertain. Trimming left V 1 base short and J 7 bases short, with 13 bases between. CDR3 length: 14 amino acids. Germline CDR1 LGHDT, CDR2 YNNKEL (reference sequence). CDR3: CASSQGTAWGGYTV. DNA for the CDR3: TGTGCCAGCAGCCAAGGGACCGCCTGGGGTGGCTACACCGTC.